Each of the 21 T cell receptor beta chains below was sequenced from the same sample in a study of blood T cells in healthy people across ages. It was with a sample-barcoded 5' primer and a J-beta primer mix that a second PCR of about 6 to 12 cycles was run. Using its own MiXCR run on the 5' RACE reads, TCRdb lists one record per CDR3 protein. Of about 1,400,000 distinct CDR3 sequences listed, around 42% are singletons. Specimen: blood. These receptors were obtained from a woman in her late teens or twenties in good health.

The chain carries TRBV7-9 and TRBJ1-4, with D hard to call. CDR1 SEHNR and CDR2 FQNEAQ come from the germline V gene (reference sequence). Trimming removed 5 bases at V and 8 bases at J, with 15 bases between. This CDR3 comprises 14 residues. The DNA of the CDR3 is TGTGCCAGCAGCCCCGGACTGACGATAGAAAAACTGTTTTTT. It yields the protein CASSPGLTIEKLFF.

This chain connects TRBV2 to TRBJ2-1, with 13 bases matching TRBD2. V gave up 4 bases and J gave up 9 bases; unmatched junction bases: 9. There are 16 residues in the CDR3. From germline, CDR1 is SNHLY and CDR2 FYNNEI. This chain's CDR3 is CASSGGLAGDPGEQFF. The CDR3 nucleotides are TGTGCCAGCAGTGGAGGACTAGCGGGAGACCCCGGTGAGCAGTTCTTC.

This chain uses TRBV10-1 with TRBJ2-5; no definite D call. The last part of the DNA fits TRBJ2-7 better; the J call may be wrong. The V gene's germline CDR1 is WNHNN and CDR2 SYGVQD (reference sequence). This CDR3 comprises 14 residues. The CDR3 coding sequence is TGCGCCAGCAGTGATGGATACACCTTCGACGAGCAGTACTTC. It translates to CASSDGYTFDEQYF.

V and J are TRBV25-1 and TRBJ1-1; no firm D call. This CDR3 spans 14 amino acids. Germline V gene lookup returns CDR1 MGHDK and CDR2 SYGVNS. V was cut by 6 bases and J by 4 bases, with 15 bases left in between. CDR3 coding DNA: TGTGCCAGCAGCGATTCGGAAGGTGGCACTGAAGCTTTCTTT. Translation gives CASSDSEGGTEAFF. The full variable domain, its missing parts supplied by reference TRBV25-1 and TRBJ1-1, is EADIYQTPRYLVIGTGKKITLECSQTMGHDKMYWYQQDPGMELHLIHYSYGVNSTEKGDLSSESTVSRIRTEHFPLTLESARPSHTSQYLCASSDSEGGTEAFFGQGTRLTVV.

The CDR3 DNA reads as TGTGCCAGCAGCTTAGTGGGAGGAGCGCAGTATTTT. It is translated as CASSLVGGAQYF. The chain employs TRBV7-9 and TRBJ2-3, with D possibly TRBD2 on 6 matching bases. V was pared by 1 base and J by 10 bases, with 9 bases between. This CDR3 is built from 12 residues. Germline CDR1 and CDR2: SEHNR and FQNEAQ (reference sequence).

J is TRBJ2-7 and V is TRBV29-1, with D perhaps matching TRBD1 (6 bases). The DNA matches TRBJ2-5 better at its end, which makes the J call doubtful. CDR1 is SQVTM and CDR2 is ANQGSEA in the germline V gene. This CDR3 region has 15 residues. The CDR3 region has the DNA TGCAGCGTTAAGGTCCAGGGGCCCCGTGGGGAGACCCAGTACTTC. It is translated as CSVKVQGPRGETQYF.

Many counts were recorded for this clonotype. This chain's CDR3 is CATSDPGQHNEQFF. The CDR3 region has the DNA TGTGCCACCAGTGATCCGGGTCAACACAATGAGCAGTTCTTC. The rearrangement joins TRBV24-1 to TRBJ2-1, with D hard to call. CDR3 length equals 14 residues. Germline V CDR1 and CDR2: KGHDR, SFDVKD. V lost 3 bases and J lost 5, with 10 bases in between.

This clonotype was observed a handful of times. This sequence joins TRBV6-1 and TRBJ2-4; 7 nucleotides align to TRBD2. Trimming removed 1 base from V and 4 bases from J; junction bases left unmatched: 1. The CDR3 is made up of 14 amino acids. The germline V gene has CDR1 MNHNS and CDR2 SASEGT. CDR3 in DNA: TGTGCCAGCAGTGAAGGGGGAGGGAAAAACATTCAGTACTTC. Its translation: CASSEGGGKNIQYF.

This clonotype was seen a few times. The V and J genes are TRBV7-2 and TRBJ2-5; 11 bases are a match to TRBD2. CDR3 length: 17 amino acids. V lost 3 bases, J lost 2 bases, and 8 bases stayed unmatched. Per germline, CDR1 SGHTA and CDR2 FQGNSA. For the CDR3, the DNA is TGTGCCAGCAGCTTGCTTACCGGGACTAGCGGACAAGAGACCCAGTACTTC. Protein: CASSLLTGTSGQETQYF.

In this sample, this clonotype turned up a few times. The rearrangement uses TRBV11-2 and TRBJ2-3; the match to TRBD1 covers 8 bases. J gave up 4 bases and V 8 bases, and 5 bases lay outside the gene matches. Germline assignment: CDR1 SGHAT and CDR2 FQNNGV. The CDR3 consists of 13 residues. In DNA form, the CDR3 reads TGTGCCAGCGGAGGACAGGGCGCAGATACGCAGTATTTT. It translates to CASGGQGADTQYF.

V and J are TRBV20-1 and TRBJ2-5; TRBD1 might be the D (6 bases). Looked up from germline, CDR1 is DFQATT and CDR2 is SNEGSKA (reference sequence). The V end was cut by 1 base, the J end by 4 bases, with 25 bases between. CDR3 length equals 18 residues. Written as DNA, the CDR3 is TGCAGTGCTAGAGTGCGGACAGCTTCTAAGGGCCTTCGAGAGACCCAGTACTTC. It codes for CSARVRTASKGLRETQYF.

This clonotype was counted ten times or more. The chain joins TRBV29-1 to TRBJ2-7; no reliable D call. The germline V gene encodes CDR1 SQVTM and CDR2 ANQGSEA. The CDR3 extends over 11 amino acids. Deletions cut 7 bases from V and 0 bases from J, with 7 bases between. DNA of the CDR3: TGCAGCGGCGTTCACTCCTACGAGCAGTACTTC. As protein: CSGVHSYEQYF.

J is TRBJ1-1 and V is TRBV3-1; D unclear. The CDR3 sequence is 11 residues long. The V and J ends lost 5 bases and 10 bases respectively, with 11 bases between them. In germline, CDR1 is LGHDT, CDR2 YNNKEL (reference sequence). CDR3 loop: CASSAYYVAFF. The CDR3 DNA sequence: TGTGCCAGCAGCGCCTACTATGTAGCTTTCTTT.

This clonotype was observed at least ten times. The rearrangement links TRBV4-2 to TRBJ2-3, with 7 bases identical to TRBD2. The CDR3 has 16 amino acids. V was pared by 2 bases and J by 2 bases, with 7 bases of the junction left unmatched. Germline values: CDR1 LGHNA, CDR2 YNFKEQ. CDR3 loop: CASSQLLAENTDTQYF. In DNA, the CDR3 is TGTGCCAGCAGCCAACTGCTAGCGGAGAACACAGATACGCAGTATTTT.

The chain combines TRBV10-3 with TRBJ2-7; 7 positions match TRBD1. CDR3 length equals 12 residues. V was pared by 7 bases and J by 7 bases, with 7 bases of the junction left unmatched. Per germline, CDR1 ENHRY and CDR2 SYGVKD. CDR3 residues: CAIMGQREEQYF. CDR3 DNA: TGTGCCATCATGGGACAGCGCGAGGAGCAGTACTTC.

This chain connects TRBV14 to TRBJ2-3; D unclear. This CDR3 comprises 14 residues. V lost 4 bases, J lost 4 bases, and 12 bases lay in between. CDR1 and CDR2 from the germline V gene are SGHDN and FVKESK. CDR3 amino acids: CASSRSRVADTQYF. CDR3 coding DNA: TGTGCCAGCAGCCGCTCCCGTGTGGCAGATACGCAGTATTTT.

This clonotype was observed a few times. This chain joins TRBV14 and TRBJ1-2, with TRBD1 matching over 7 bases. The V segment lost 4 bases and the J segment 4 bases; nucleotides outside the gene matches: 6. Germline V gene lookup returns CDR1 SGHDN and CDR2 FVKESK. The CDR3 totals 14 residues. The CDR3 loop is CASSPSGTAYGYTF. CDR3 DNA sequence: TGTGCCAGCAGCCCTAGTGGGACAGCCTATGGCTACACCTTC.

This clonotype was observed a handful of times. The CDR3 reads CASRTSGNQDKTQYF. The CDR3 DNA sequence: TGTGCCAGCCGAACTAGCGGTAACCAAGATAAGACCCAGTACTTC. This chain uses TRBV27 with TRBJ2-5; TRBD2 matches at 8 bases. Per germline, CDR1 MNHEY and CDR2 SMNVEV (reference sequence). This CDR3 has 15 residues. V trimming: 8 bases; J trimming: 6 bases; junction bases outside the gene matches: 14.

This clonotype turned up a few times. The V gene is TRBV7-6, the J gene TRBJ2-7; 13 bases match TRBD2. There are 18 residues in the CDR3. Per the germline V gene, CDR1 is SGHVS and CDR2 is FNYEAQ. The V and J ends lost 2 bases and 3 bases, in that order; junction bases with no gene match: 10. The CDR3 bases are TGTGCCAGCAGCTTATCTCCCACCGGGACTAGCGGGATCTACGAGCAGTACTTC. Translated, it gives CASSLSPTGTSGIYEQYF.

V and J are TRBV7-9 and TRBJ1-2; no clear D. Germline V gene data show CDR1 as SEHNR and CDR2 as FQNEAQ (reference sequence). This CDR3 has 16 residues. The V end was cut by 0 bases, the J end by 5 bases, with 16 bases between. The CDR3 nucleotides are TGTGCCAGCAGCTTAGCGACCACAAGCGGGTTTTATGGCTACACCTTC. Its protein product is CASSLATTSGFYGYTF.

V usage is TRBV20-1 and J usage is TRBJ2-7; 9 positions agree with TRBD2. V lost 5 bases to trimming and J lost 2 bases; unmatched junction nucleotides: 7. Germline loops: CDR1 DFQATT, CDR2 SNEGSKA (reference sequence). The CDR3 covers 14 residues. This CDR3 reads CSAPSGGSTYEQYF. CDR3 bases: TGCAGTGCTCCCAGCGGGGGGTCGACCTACGAGCAGTACTTC.